Sequencing of this TCR beta chain was carried out in a study of blood T cell repertoires in COVID-19 (dated by TCRdb to about 2020). General notes on the study: Samples covering the acute and convalescent phases of COVID-19 were provided by collaborators in the United States, Italy and Spain. The prospective study material was composed of cDNA or gDNA derived from T cells, B-cell-depleted T cells, or PBMCs. Nearly every sample came with metadata listing a de-identified subject ID, COVID-19 status, age in years and sex. The dataset comprised deeply sampled blood TCRbeta repertoires from subjects exposed to, actively infected with, or recovered from COVID-19. The repertoires were made available in a free public database intended to serve as a resource for research on the immune response to SARS-CoV-2. HLA class I and class II types, where available, came from metadata supplied by the sample provider rather than from assay-based typing. Samples were obtained from the ongoing ImmuneRACE study (first 160 participants) and from roughly 1,300 subjects provided by 6 global collaborators. Results the study describes overall, beyond this receptor: How much clinical and demographic metadata was included differed by source and by participant, and the metadata was provided uncurated.

The immunoSEQ Assay, a bias-controlled multiplex PCR, was used to amplify TCRbeta CDR3 regions from genomic DNA. The source study handled its data this way. The number of nucleated cells in each sample was estimated from the amplification of reference gene primers within the assay. Sequence reads were collapsed and filtered to measure the absolute abundance of every unique TCRbeta CDR3 rearrangement. Productive Simpson clonality was computed per sample as the square root of Simpson's diversity index over productive rearrangements. TCRdb mirrors the immuneACCESS table, restricted to in-frame sequences. Some clones are absent from its copies; in checked studies, under half trace to an unresolved V gene, and the reason for the others is unknown. The V and J calls and clone size were taken over from that table, and D and trimming were inferred from the DNA. This sample holds some 190,000 clones; around 80% were observed only once. The top ten hold 7.8% of the sample.

A note on this clone: No cognate antigen has been identified for it. Base qualities are missing; no much larger clone stands one base away.

One collaborating source in Seattle enrolled patients during active infection and followed them longitudinally through the course of disease. Each collaborating institution followed its own protocols to collect whole blood in K2EDTA tubes. For TCRbeta analysis, collaborators shipped samples in one of three forms: frozen whole blood, isolated PBMCs, or DNA extracted from either of those sample types. Material for sequencing was peripheral blood. This TCR came from a woman older than 75 with COVID-19, enrolled during active disease.

The DNA reads as follows: TGTGCCTGGAGTGTACCCGGGGATTGGGTAGAGTTCGCAACTAATGAAAAACTGTTTTTT. It encodes CAWSVPGDWVEFATNEKLFF. This receptor chain uses TRBV30 and TRBJ1-4, with no confidently assigned D gene. V lost 0 bases and J lost 0 bases; the stretch between them is 23 bases long. CDR1 and CDR2 are drawn from the germline V gene (reference sequence): GTSNPN, SVGIG. The CDR3 runs 20 residues from the cysteine to the phenylalanine. CDR3 DNA is the only sequence kept; it has 60 bases, read in frame from the first base.